These 10 T cell receptor beta chains share one sample of origin, sequenced in a study of graft-versus-host responses after intestinal transplantation. This table comes from immunoSEQ multiplex PCR, and its TCRdb copy is limited to in-frame clones, with some not included. The sample consists of approximately 88,000 clones, around 93% of them appearing once. What these receptors recognize is not known. Sequenced here: unstimulated CD4+ T cells sorted from spleen or lymph node cells, sampled before transplant. These receptors all come from a human donor who was the organ donor for an intestinal transplant.

The V call is TRBV2, the J call TRBJ2-5; 10 bases are shared with TRBD2. Germline V gene data show CDR1 as SNHLY and CDR2 as FYNNEI. The length of the CDR3 is 17 residues. After removal of 0 bases from V and 2 bases from J, the junction contained 6 bases not matched to a gene. The DNA of the CDR3 is TGTGCCAGCAGTGAAGCGGTAGCGGGGGGACCACAAGAGACCCAGTACTTC. It codes for CASSEAVAGGPQETQYF.

J is TRBJ2-6 and V is TRBV6-5; 7 positions agree with TRBD1. The V and J ends lost 5 bases and 2 bases, in that order; junction bases with no gene match: 3. From germline, CDR1 is MNHEY and CDR2 SVGAGI. The CDR3 sequence is 15 residues long. CDR3 protein: CASSRGTAGANVLTF. CDR3 in DNA: TGTGCCAGCAGTCGAGGGACAGCTGGGGCCAACGTCCTGACTTTC.

V is TRBV30 and J is TRBJ1-1; the match to TRBD1 covers 9 bases. Trimming at V came to 0 bases and at J to 0 bases, leaving 11 bases not matched to a gene. The CDR3 totals 18 residues. Germline lookup yields CDR1 GTSNPN and CDR2 SVGIG (reference sequence). The CDR3 spells CAWSVFGTGGRMNTEAFF. The CDR3 bases are TGTGCCTGGAGTGTCTTTGGCACAGGGGGCCGTATGAACACTGAAGCTTTCTTT.

This chain uses TRBV28 with TRBJ1-1; tentative D call: TRBD1 (5 bases). The V end lost 2 bases, the J end lost 2 bases, and 6 bases lay between the germline ends. The CDR3 has 13 residues. Germline-derived CDR1 and CDR2 are MDHEN and SYDVKM. The CDR3 DNA reads as TGTGCCAGCAGTTTAAGGGGAAACACTGAAGCTTTCTTT. Residues: CASSLRGNTEAFF.

This chain connects TRBV28 to TRBJ1-2; 8 nucleotides match TRBD1. Trimming removed 7 bases from V and 4 bases from J; junction bases left unmatched: 5. Per the germline V gene, CDR1 is MDHEN and CDR2 is SYDVKM. This CDR3 is built from 13 residues. The CDR3 DNA sequence: TGTGCCAGCACCCAACAGGGGGGCTATGGCTACACCTTC. Translated: CASTQQGGYGYTF.

The chain carries TRBV6-1 and TRBJ1-2; 7 nucleotides align to TRBD1. Germline CDR1 MNHNS, CDR2 SASEGT. The CDR3 contains 12 residues. V shed 3 bases, J shed 5 bases, and the junction held 0 bases outside the gene matches. The CDR3 nucleotides are TGTGCCAGCAGTGACAGGGGGTATGGCTACACCTTC. It is translated as CASSDRGYGYTF.

The chain is built from TRBV11-3 and TRBJ2-3, with D maybe TRBD2 (5 bases). Germline CDR1 reads SGHNT; CDR2 reads YENEEA. V was clipped by 1 base and J by 1 base, with 12 bases between them. The CDR3 is 16 amino acids. The CDR3 reads CASSLASGYRTDTQYF. CDR3 DNA sequence: TGTGCCAGCAGCTTAGCGTCGGGGTATCGCACAGATACGCAGTATTTT.

V is TRBV5-1 and J is TRBJ2-1, with D tentatively TRBD2 (5 bases). V was cut by 0 bases and J by 2 bases, with 12 bases left in between. From germline, CDR1 is SGHRS and CDR2 YFSETQ. The CDR3 runs 16 residues. The CDR3 is CASSLAGADAYNEQFF. CDR3 bases: TGCGCCAGCAGCTTGGCCGGAGCGGACGCCTACAATGAGCAGTTCTTC.

CDR3 nucleotides: TGTGCCAGCAGCGTAGGTGGCGGGGTTGGGGAGACCCAGTACTTC. Translation: CASSVGGGVGETQYF. V usage is TRBV9 and J usage is TRBJ2-5; possibly TRBD2 for D (6 bases). CDR1 is SGDLS and CDR2 is YYNGEE in the germline V gene. The CDR3 extends over 15 amino acids. The ends were cut back, 0 bases at V and 5 bases at J, with 14 bases in the middle.

The V gene is TRBV6-5, the J gene TRBJ1-1; tentative D call: TRBD1 (6 bases). Germline V CDR1 and CDR2: MNHEY, SVGAGI. The V gene lost 7 bases and the J gene lost 1 base, with 10 bases spanning the gap. CDR3 length: 13 amino acids. The CDR3 sequence: CASTMGQNTEAFF. The CDR3 DNA sequence: TGTGCCAGCACCATGGGACAGAACACTGAAGCTTTCTTT.